This TCR beta chain comes out of a study of shared clonotypes between healthy human individuals. TCRdb keeps only in-frame clones here, not all; method: immunoSEQ multiplex PCR. The profile shows 800,000 to 1,200,000 clones, roughly 74% of them singletons. Comment on this clone: Its specificity is not known.

The CDR3 length is 17 residues. V was cut by 4 bases and J by 0 bases, with 18 bases left in between. The germline V gene has CDR1 SGHTA and CDR2 FQGNSA. Points from the study as a whole: Non-shared clonotypes displayed generation probabilities falling below those of clonotypes present in all four donors.

V usage is TRBV7-2 and J usage is TRBJ1-1; D is unclear. The sequencing sample was made of memory CD4+ T cells from PBMCs. Subset described: CD45RA-negative fraction. The sequence was obtained from a man aged 18 to 29 in good health. Some clones in this sample may be carry-over from other donors' samples. CDR3 sequence reads: CASSSPRAYRMNTEAFF. In DNA, the CDR3 is TGTGCCAGCAGCTCCCCGAGGGCCTACCGGATGAACACTGAAGCTTTCTTT.